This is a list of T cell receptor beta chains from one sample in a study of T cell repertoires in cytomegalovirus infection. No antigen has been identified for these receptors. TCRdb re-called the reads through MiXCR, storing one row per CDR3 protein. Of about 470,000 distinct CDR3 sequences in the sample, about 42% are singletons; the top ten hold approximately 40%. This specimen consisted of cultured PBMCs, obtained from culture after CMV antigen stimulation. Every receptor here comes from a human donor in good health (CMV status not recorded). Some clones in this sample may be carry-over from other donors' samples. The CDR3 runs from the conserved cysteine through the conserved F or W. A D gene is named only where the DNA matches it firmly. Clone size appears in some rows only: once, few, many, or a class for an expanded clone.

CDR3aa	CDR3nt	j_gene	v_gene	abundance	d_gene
CASSLDVRSGGSNEQFF	TGTGCCAGCAGCTTAGATGTGAGGAGCGGGGGCTCTAATGAGCAGTTCTTC	TRBJ2-1	TRBV11-2	.	TRBD2
CARISVQETQYF	TGTGCCAGAATCAGTGTTCAAGAGACCCAGTACTTC	TRBJ2-5	TRBV6-5	.	.
CASRKDRVGQETQYF	TGTGCCAGCAGGAAGGACAGGGTCGGCCAAGAGACCCAGTACTTC	TRBJ2-5	TRBV6-1	few	TRBD1
CASSLESPEAFF	TGTGCCAGCAGCTTAGAGTCGCCAGAAGCTTTCTTT	TRBJ1-1	TRBV7-4	.	.
CATSRDRWTDHEQYF	TGTGCCACCAGCAGAGATCGGTGGACGGACCACGAGCAGTACTTC	TRBJ2-7	TRBV15	.	.
CASSLLLGKDAEAFF	TGTGCCAGCAGCTTACTCTTAGGGAAAGACGCTGAAGCTTTCTTT	TRBJ1-1	TRBV7-8	.	.
CASSPQGQGAGQPQHF	TGTGCCAGCAGCCCACAGGGGCAGGGGGCGGGTCAGCCCCAGCATTTT	TRBJ1-5	TRBV7-2	few	TRBD1
CASSNRGLF	TGTGCCAGCAGTAATAGGGGTCTCTTC	TRBJ1-2	TRBV7-9	once	.
CASSFNQGAYNEQFF	TGTGCCAGCAGTTTCAATCAGGGGGCCTACAATGAGCAGTTCTTC	TRBJ2-1	TRBV12-3/TRBV12-4	.	TRBD1
CASSLIGPNGNEQFF	TGTGCCAGCAGCTTAATCGGCCCCAACGGGAATGAGCAGTTCTTC	TRBJ2-1	TRBV5-3	.	.
CASSWAGPALYNEQFF	TGTGCCAGCAGTTGGGCGGGACCGGCCCTCTACAATGAGCAGTTCTTC	TRBJ2-1	TRBV6-2/TRBV6-3	.	.
CSAPGTSGRAGEQYF	TGCAGTGCCCCCGGGACTAGCGGGAGGGCCGGCGAGCAGTACTTC	TRBJ2-7	TRBV20-1	.	TRBD2
CSVSGGTLPDIYNEQFF	TGCAGCGTCTCAGGCGGGACTCTCCCTGATATTTACAATGAGCAGTTCTTC	TRBJ2-1	TRBV29-1	.	.
CASSAGLALYEQYF	TGTGCCAGCAGCGCGGGACTAGCTCTCTACGAGCAGTACTTC	TRBJ2-7	TRBV11-2	.	TRBD2
CASSSGGGRYGYTF	TGTGCCAGCAGCTCAGGGGGGGGCCGCTATGGCTACACCTTC	TRBJ1-2	TRBV7-2	once	TRBD1
CASSLAQLRNSPDTQYF	TGTGCCAGCAGCTTAGCCCAACTCCGGAATAGCCCAGATACGCAGTATTTT	TRBJ2-3	TRBV7-2	once	.
CASSVQGPADTQYF	TGTGCCAGCAGCGTACAGGGCCCCGCAGATACGCAGTATTTT	TRBJ2-3	TRBV7-6	.	.
CSAREGGTPAYEQYF	TGCAGTGCTAGGGAAGGCGGGACTCCCGCCTACGAGCAGTACTTC	TRBJ2-7	TRBV20-1	.	.
CASSSGGTQQYF	TGTGCCAGCAGCTCGGGCGGGACCCAGCAGTACTTC	TRBJ2-7	TRBV7-6	.	.
CASSAFSSGANVLTF	TGTGCCAGCAGCGCGTTCAGCTCTGGGGCCAACGTCCTGACTTTC	TRBJ2-6	TRBV7-9	.	.
CASSPTGGNQPQHF	TGTGCCAGCAGTCCGACAGGGGGAAATCAGCCCCAGCATTTT	TRBJ1-5	TRBV5-1	many	TRBD1
CSARVAVLRETQYF	TGCAGTGCTAGAGTAGCGGTACTGCGAGAGACCCAGTACTTC	TRBJ2-5	TRBV20-1	.	.
CASSITSVAYEQYF	TGTGCCAGTAGTATAACTAGCGTCGCCTACGAGCAGTACTTC	TRBJ2-7	TRBV19	.	TRBD2
CASSLVGRNSGYTF	TGTGCCAGCAGCTTGGTTGGCAGGAACTCTGGCTACACCTTC	TRBJ1-2	TRBV5-6	few	.
CASSEGDLSVYEQYF	TGTGCCAGCAGTGAAGGAGATCTAAGCGTCTACGAGCAGTACTTC	TRBJ2-7	TRBV6-1	few	.
CASAPQGTQPQHF	TGTGCCAGCGCGCCGCAGGGCACTCAGCCCCAGCATTTT	TRBJ1-5	TRBV12-3/TRBV12-4	.	.
CASSQVMASRGEKLFF	TGTGCCAGCAGCCAAGTTATGGCCTCCCGTGGAGAAAAACTGTTTTTT	TRBJ1-4	TRBV14	few	.
CASNSEGLNYGYTF	TGTGCCAGCAATTCCGAGGGCCTTAACTATGGCTACACCTTC	TRBJ1-2	TRBV28	few	.
CASRLERGGVDTQYF	TGTGCCAGCAGGTTGGAGCGGGGGGGGGTAGATACGCAGTATTTT	TRBJ2-3	TRBV2	few	TRBD2
CASSRGTAFGYTF	TGTGCCAGCAGCCGAGGGACAGCTTTCGGCTACACCTTC	TRBJ1-2	TRBV6-2/TRBV6-3	.	TRBD1